The 6 T cell receptor beta chains listed next were all sequenced from one sample in a study of Ad26.COV2.S vaccination and SARS-CoV-2 variants. Treatment given: roughly 19 received Ad26.COV2.S at low or high dose, single or two shots; 5 received placebo; per-sample allocation not given. Day 63 after the first injection of vaccine or placebo was the sampling time. Generated by immunoSEQ multiplex PCR, the TCRdb table keeps only in-frame clones and is missing some. The table has a few hundred thousand clones, 92% seen once. The source material was peripheral blood, sampled in a trial of Ad26.COV2.S vaccine versus placebo. The receptors were sampled from a person between 18 and 59 years old who received the Ad26.COV2.S COVID-19 vaccine or a placebo.

The chain carries TRBV29-1 and TRBJ2-7; D gene uncertain. Trimming removed 3 bases from V and 1 base from J, with 10 bases in between. This CDR3 comprises 13 residues. CDR1 is SQVTM, CDR2 ANQGSEA, per germline. CDR3 nucleotide sequence: TGCAGCGTTGAGTGGGAATGGTCCTACGAGCAGTACTTC. It encodes CSVEWEWSYEQYF.

The J gene is TRBJ1-4, the V gene TRBV19; TRBD1 aligns across 10 bases. CDR3 size: 14 residues. Germline V CDR1 and CDR2: LNHDA, SQIVND (reference sequence). V shed 6 bases and J 8 bases; nucleotides not matched to a gene: 6. CDR3 coding DNA: TGTGCCAGTAGAGGGGACAGGGGCCGAGAAAAACTGTTTTTT. It is translated as CASRGDRGREKLFF. Looking up the rest from reference TRBV19 and TRBJ1-4 gives the full variable domain: DGGITQSPKYLFRKEGQNVTLSCEQNLNHDAMYWYRQDPGQGLRLIYYSQIVNDFQKGDIAEGYSVSREKKESFPLTVTSAQKNPTAFYLCASRGDRGREKLFFGSGTQLSVL.

The chain has TRBV27 and TRBJ1-1, with TRBD1 matching 8 bases. Trimming removed 5 bases from V and 6 bases from J; junction bases left unmatched: 11. Germline CDR1 MNHEY, CDR2 SMNVEV (reference sequence). This CDR3 has 15 residues. CDR3: CASSRRTGGVSEAFF. The CDR3, as DNA: TGTGCCAGCAGTCGACGAACAGGGGGTGTATCTGAAGCTTTCTTT.

The chain combines TRBV24-1 with TRBJ2-2, with D unresolved. This CDR3 region has 14 residues. Germline V lookup: CDR1 KGHDR, CDR2 SFDVKD. V gave up 3 bases and J gave up 1 base, with 5 bases separating them. The CDR3 region is CATSDQLNTGELFF. The CDR3 DNA reads TGTGCCACCAGTGATCAGCTGAACACCGGGGAGCTGTTTTTT.

The V gene is TRBV3-1 (or the pseudogene TRBV3-2), the J gene TRBJ2-7; D possibly matches TRBD1 or TRBD2 (5 bases each). Germline V gene data show CDR1 as LGHDT and CDR2 as YNNKEL (reference sequence). This CDR3 comprises 15 residues. Trimming took 6 bases from V and 2 from J, leaving 17 bases between them. CDR3 amino acids: CASRPNRDVPYEQYF. CDR3 sequence (DNA): TGTGCCAGCAGGCCAAACCGGGACGTACCCTACGAGCAGTACTTC.

The rearrangement joins TRBV19 to TRBJ2-1, with D possibly called TRBD1 or TRBD2 (5 bases each). CDR1 LNHDA and CDR2 SQIVND come from the germline V gene (reference sequence). Trimming pared 2 bases from V and 1 base from J, leaving 12 bases between. This CDR3 has 16 amino acids. This CDR3 reads CASSISGGVSYNEQFF. Written as DNA, the CDR3 is TGTGCCAGTAGTATAAGTGGGGGAGTATCCTACAATGAGCAGTTCTTC.